The entry below describes one T cell receptor (beta chain). Its antigen has not been determined. No much larger clonotype is one base removed from it; base qualities were not supplied. TCR alpha and beta CDR3 regions were amplified with the iRepertoire nested amplicon-rescue multiplex PCR (arm-PCR) platform from RNA. The input for one-step reverse transcription and amplification was about 95-450 ng of either tissue mRNA or PBMC total RNA. Following bead purification, Illumina adapters were added by a secondary multiplex PCR, and libraries between 200 and 400 bp were gel-purified. Libraries carried internal 6-nucleotide barcodes used for demultiplexing. Sequencing of libraries was performed on an Illumina MiSeq with 2x220 or 2x250 nucleotide paired-end reads. The authors processed their data as follows. FLASH 1.2.11 was used to merge paired reads, and BWA-MEM then aligned the reads to the GRCh37 human genome before TRA and TRB reads were extracted. An IMGT-derived reference of cassette sequences and CDR3 motifs, with pseudogenes included, was used for V and J assignment. Reads were translated in three frames, and productive CDR3s were defined by a C…FGXG motif without stop codons. A clonotype was defined as a unique combination of a V-J cassette pair and a CDR3 amino acid sequence. Reads were filtered by Hamming distance, with the threshold set by the sequence error rate of each sample in mapped regions. TCRdb ran its own pipeline on the public reads, namely fastp trimming at Q25 and MiXCR clone calling, and kept in-frame beta chains. Every entry covers one CDR3 protein and lists the most common genes and DNA from its rows. TCRdb assigned the V and J calls; the authors' analysis was not used. Across this sample there are 300,000 to 450,000 distinct CDR3 sequences, with roughly two fifths seen only once. The ten top clones hold about 12% of the sample.

Immediately after resection, surgical brain or tumor specimens were cryofrozen in liquid nitrogen, and peripheral blood cells were collected at the same time. The data derive from a study of glioma-infiltrating T cells (dated by TCRdb to about 2016). Regarding the complete study: Low-grade gliomas were represented by WHO grade II oligodendrogliomas or astrocytomas, and glioblastomas were represented by WHO grade IV tumors that were sampled at initial rather than recurrent diagnosis. Before surgery, glioma patients were given dexamethasone for six or fewer days. Sequencing coverage of roughly 4- to 11-fold of 1.1 million or so peripheral T cells was targeted for blood libraries. TCR alpha- and beta-chain repertoires were sequenced from glioma tissue, non-neoplastic brain tissue and matched peripheral blood mononuclear cells. Each tissue-infiltrating repertoire was compared with the same patient's peripheral blood repertoire to measure divergence between tissue and blood T-cell populations. The paired cohort comprised three low-grade glioma patients, eight primary glioblastoma patients and three non-glioma patients contributing non-neoplastic brain tissue. Overall study results and their limits: Group comparisons rested on small numbers: three non-neoplastic, three low-grade glioma and under ten glioblastoma patients. Patients with low tissue-blood divergence were marked by a signature set of shared blood CDR3 motifs, and this signature set was depleted in highly divergent patients. VJ-independent divergence between tissue and blood was found to be below expectation in non-neoplastic patients but above expectation in all gliomas, particularly low-grade gliomas. Only a very small number of CDR3 sequences turned up in both tissue and blood, a result put down to high CDR3 diversity combined with limited sampling.

V is trimmed back by 1 base and J by 5 bases, and the junction contains 5 bases that no gene match accounts for. According to the germline V gene, CDR1 reads ENHRY and CDR2 reads SYGVKD. The CDR3 sequence holds 16 residues, the cysteine and phenylalanine included. Here the CDR3 DNA is all that survives: 48 bases in frame from base 1. The material sequenced was glioma tissue, nonneoplastic brain tissue, or PBMCs (not recorded which). The V and J segments used are TRBV10-3 and TRBJ2-1; 10 bases in between match TRBD2. This sequence originates from a human donor with low-grade glioma or glioblastoma, undergoing nonglioma brain surgery, or in good health (not recorded which). The DNA sequence is as follows: TGTGCCATCAGTGAGTGGGGACTAGCGAATAACAATGAGCAGTTCTTC. This encodes CAISEWGLANNNEQFF.